The next 31 T cell receptor beta chains were all read from a single sample in a study of CD8 T cells in Susac syndrome. Random hexamers were used to reverse transcribe roughly 0.45 to 1 ug of RNA. TCRdb re-called the immunoSEQ multiplex PCR reads through MiXCR, storing one row per CDR3 protein. Of 170,000 or so distinct CDR3 sequences in the sample, approximately 94% are singletons; the top ten hold about 0.12%. What was sequenced was CD4+ T cells from PBMCs. The receptors originated from a human donor with Susac syndrome.

The gene calls are TRBV11-2 and TRBJ2-1; TRBD1 matches 10 bases. The J segment lost 6 bases and the V segment lost 10 bases, leaving 9 bases of the junction unmatched. The CDR3 is made up of 14 amino acids. Germline V gene lookup returns CDR1 SGHAT and CDR2 FQNNGV. The DNA for the CDR3 is TGTGCCACCACTAAGACAGGGGGCTCCAATGAGCAGTTCTTC. It yields the protein CATTKTGGSNEQFF.

This chain connects TRBV28 to TRBJ2-4; 7 positions agree with TRBD2. V shed 8 bases and J 9 bases; nucleotides not matched to a gene: 10. The CDR3 is 13 amino acids. CDR1 and CDR2 from the germline V gene are MDHEN and SYDVKM. The CDR3 here is CASLGRGYSIQYF. The CDR3 DNA follows: TGTGCCAGCCTAGGGCGGGGGTATAGCATTCAGTACTTC.

The chain has TRBV30 and TRBJ2-2; TRBD1 matches at 7 bases. This CDR3 is 15 amino acids long. The V segment lost 0 bases and the J segment 2 bases; nucleotides outside the gene matches: 3. Germline V gives CDR1 GTSNPN, CDR2 SVGIG (reference sequence). The CDR3 spells CAWSVQGPNTGELFF. CDR3 DNA sequence: TGTGCCTGGAGTGTACAGGGGCCCAACACCGGGGAGCTGTTTTTT.

The J gene is TRBJ2-6, the V gene TRBV27; perhaps TRBD1 as D (5 bases). V shed 7 bases and J shed 5 bases, with 12 bases lying between them. CDR1 MNHEY and CDR2 SMNVEV come from the germline V gene (reference sequence). The CDR3 loop spans 14 amino acids. The CDR3 DNA reads as TGTGCCAGCAAGGGGTCCTGGTGGGCCAACGTCCTGACTTTC. Translation: CASKGSWWANVLTF.

The chain joins TRBV24-1 to TRBJ1-4; 8 positions match TRBD1. J was trimmed by 7 bases and V by 2 bases; bases with no gene match: 5. CDR1 is KGHDR, CDR2 SFDVKD, per germline. CDR3 size: 15 residues. The CDR3 region has the DNA TGTGCCACCAGTGATTCACAGGGGGGAGGTGAAAAACTGTTTTTT. Translation: CATSDSQGGGEKLFF.

This rearrangement joins TRBV12-3 or TRBV12-4 to TRBJ1-4; D is undetermined. The V end lost 3 bases, the J end lost 10 bases, and 12 bases lay between the germline ends. The CDR3 consists of 13 residues. CDR3 DNA sequence: TGTGCCAGCAGTTTGGGAGGGTCTGGAAAACTGTTTTTT. This codes for CASSLGGSGKLFF.

The rearrangement joins TRBV29-1 to TRBJ2-5, with D unclear. CDR1 and CDR2 from the germline V gene are SQVTM and ANQGSEA. The V and J ends lost 3 bases and 4 bases respectively, with 12 bases between them. The CDR3 consists of 13 residues. CDR3 nucleotides: TGCAGCGTTGACATAGTTTTGGGAGAGACCCAGTACTTC. It codes for CSVDIVLGETQYF. Drawing the rest from reference TRBV29-1 and TRBJ2-5, the complete variable domain is SAVISQKPSRDICQRGTSLTIQCQVDSQVTMMFWYRQQPGQSLTLIATANQGSEATYESGFVIDKFPISRPNLTFSTLTVSNMSPEDSSIYLCSVDIVLGETQYFGPGTRLLVL.

The chain is built from TRBV29-1 and TRBJ2-1, with D perhaps TRBD1 (5 bases). Trimming pared 4 bases from V and 6 bases from J, leaving 10 bases between. The CDR3 length is 12 residues. Germline CDR1 and CDR2: SQVTM and ANQGSEA. The CDR3 sequence is CSVVTGVNEQFF. Here the CDR3 DNA reads TGCAGCGTTGTAACAGGCGTCAATGAGCAGTTCTTC.

This sequence joins TRBV18 and TRBJ1-3; D not certain. Deletions cut 2 bases from V and 6 bases from J, with 17 bases between. The CDR3 sequence is 16 residues long. Germline-derived CDR1 and CDR2 are KGHSH and LQKENI. CDR3 amino acids: CASSPISGPATNTIYF. As DNA, the CDR3 is TGTGCCAGCTCACCAATCAGCGGACCCGCAACAAACACCATATATTTT.

This chain connects TRBV29-1 to TRBJ2-1, with 11 bases that match TRBD2. CDR3 length equals 14 residues. Germline assignment: CDR1 SQVTM and CDR2 ANQGSEA. With 6 bases clipped from V and 3 bases from J, the junction kept 4 bases outside the gene matches. The CDR3 region has the DNA TGCAGCGTGGGGACTAGCGGAAACTACAATGAGCAGTTCTTC. Protein: CSVGTSGNYNEQFF.

This sequence joins TRBV4-3 and TRBJ1-2; D is perhaps TRBD1 (6 bases). CDR1 LGHNA and CDR2 YSLEER come from the germline V gene. The V gene lost 4 bases and the J gene lost 4 bases, with 19 bases spanning the gap. The CDR3 covers 16 residues. The CDR3 protein is CASSPYGPPDSYGYTF. For the CDR3, the DNA is TGCGCCAGCAGCCCATATGGACCCCCGGACAGCTATGGCTACACCTTC.

The J gene is TRBJ2-7, the V gene TRBV9; 14 nucleotides agree with TRBD2. CDR3 length equals 18 residues. Germline values: CDR1 SGDLS, CDR2 YYNGEE. The J segment lost 4 bases and the V segment lost 4 bases, leaving 13 bases of the junction unmatched. CDR3: CASSPSGTSGSVWYEQYF. CDR3 nucleotides: TGTGCCAGCAGCCCCTCCGGGACTAGCGGGAGCGTCTGGTACGAGCAGTACTTC.

The rearrangement links TRBV30 to TRBJ1-3; possible D gene TRBD1, 5 bases. Trimming removed 2 bases at V and 4 bases at J, with 9 bases between. Per germline, CDR1 GTSNPN and CDR2 SVGIG (reference sequence). CDR3 length equals 13 residues. DNA of the CDR3: TGTGCCTGGAGTCATGGACAAGGAAACACCATATATTTT. Translation gives CAWSHGQGNTIYF.

V is TRBV20-1 and J is TRBJ1-2; TRBD1 matches at 8 bases. This CDR3 has 12 residues. J gave up 7 bases and V 5 bases, and 6 bases lay outside the gene matches. Germline CDR1 DFQATT, CDR2 SNEGSKA (reference sequence). The CDR3, as DNA: TGCAGTGCTGAGACAGGGGTCTCTGGCTACACCTTC. Residues: CSAETGVSGYTF.

J is TRBJ2-5 and V is TRBV29-1, with 9 positions matching TRBD1. CDR3 length: 12 residues. The germline V gene has CDR1 SQVTM and CDR2 ANQGSEA. V lost 7 bases to trimming and J lost 4 bases; unmatched junction nucleotides: 4. The CDR3 sequence is CSEGQGGETQYF. The CDR3 DNA sequence: TGCAGCGAGGGACAGGGTGGAGAGACCCAGTACTTC. The full variable domain, rest sourced from reference TRBV29-1 and TRBJ2-5, is SAVISQKPSRDICQRGTSLTIQCQVDSQVTMMFWYRQQPGQSLTLIATANQGSEATYESGFVIDKFPISRPNLTFSTLTVSNMSPEDSSIYLCSEGQGGETQYFGPGTRLLVL.

The rearrangement links TRBV3-1 to TRBJ2-6, with a tentative D call TRBD1 (5 bases). Germline CDR1 LGHDT, CDR2 YNNKEL (reference sequence). The CDR3 runs 14 residues. V lost 4 bases to trimming and J lost 16 bases, with 20 bases between them. This chain's CDR3 is CASSPAQGEVGLTF. CDR3 bases: TGTGCCAGCAGCCCAGCCCAGGGTGAAGTTGGACTGACTTTC. Filled out from reference TRBV3-1 and TRBJ2-6, the complete variable domain reads DTAVSQTPKYLVTQMGNDKSIKCEQNLGHDTMYWYKQDSKKFLKIMFSYNNKELIINETVPNRFSPKSPDKAHLNLHINSLELGDSAVYFCASSPAQGEVGLTFGAGSRLTVL.

In DNA form, the CDR3 reads TGTGCCTGGAGGGCTACAGGGGGCGCGGGTCAGCCCCAGCATTTT. It is translated as CAWRATGGAGQPQHF. The chain joins TRBV30 to TRBJ1-5; 9 bases are a match to TRBD1. This CDR3 has 15 residues. From germline, CDR1 is GTSNPN and CDR2 SVGIG (reference sequence). V was clipped by 3 bases and J by 6 bases; unmatched bases: 9.

The chain combines TRBV20-1 with TRBJ1-2; D unresolved. The V and J ends lost 4 bases and 2 bases respectively, with 11 bases between them. The CDR3 is 13 residues long. The germline V gene encodes CDR1 DFQATT and CDR2 SNEGSKA (reference sequence). CDR3 bases: TGCAGTGCTACTTCAAGCCAGAACTATGGCTACACCTTC. This codes for CSATSSQNYGYTF.

V and J are TRBV15 and TRBJ1-2; D unresolved. Trimming removed 1 base at V and 3 bases at J, with 9 bases between. CDR1 LNHNV and CDR2 YYDKDF come from the germline V gene (reference sequence). The length of the CDR3 is 14 residues. This chain's CDR3 is CATSRVDTDYGYTF. In nucleotides, the CDR3 is TGTGCCACCAGCAGAGTAGACACAGACTATGGCTACACCTTC.

The genes are TRBV3-1 and TRBJ2-1; D not certain. The CDR3 is 14 amino acids. The V end lost 1 base, the J end lost 5 bases, and 9 bases lay between the germline ends. Germline assignment: CDR1 LGHDT and CDR2 YNNKEL (reference sequence). The CDR3 bases are TGTGCCAGCAGCCAAGTCACCTTAGACAATGAGCAGTTCTTC. Protein: CASSQVTLDNEQFF.

This chain joins TRBV20-1 and TRBJ2-7; D gene uncertain. Germline assignment: CDR1 DFQATT and CDR2 SNEGSKA (reference sequence). The CDR3 has 13 amino acids. V lost 4 bases, J lost 0 bases, and 10 bases lay in between. The CDR3 here is CSAISPSSYEQYF. DNA of the CDR3: TGCAGTGCTATTAGTCCGAGCTCCTACGAGCAGTACTTC.

This clonotype was counted a single time. This chain connects TRBV5-4 to TRBJ2-7; 7 nucleotides agree with TRBD1. Trimming took 0 bases from V and 4 from J; bases not matched to a gene: 7. This CDR3 comprises 15 residues. The germline V gene has CDR1 SGHNT and CDR2 YYREEE (reference sequence). In nucleotides, the CDR3 is TGTGCCAGCAGCTTGGAGGGTACAGGGGAGTACGAGCAGTACTTC. It translates to CASSLEGTGEYEQYF.

CDR3 in amino acids: CASSLVLLTEAFF. Here the CDR3 DNA reads TGTGCCAGCAGCTTGGTATTGTTGACTGAAGCTTTCTTT. The chain combines TRBV7-9 with TRBJ1-1; no clear D gene. Germline V gene lookup returns CDR1 SEHNR and CDR2 FQNEAQ (reference sequence). V lost 3 bases, J lost 5 bases, and 10 bases lay in between. The CDR3 extends over 13 amino acids.

CDR3: CASVERETQYF. The CDR3 nucleotides read TGTGCCTCCGTGGAACGGGAGACCCAGTACTTC. V is TRBV30 and J is TRBJ2-5; no firm D call. Germline CDR1 reads GTSNPN; CDR2 reads SVGIG (reference sequence). The V and J ends lost 7 bases and 5 bases respectively, with 11 bases between them. CDR3 length: 11 residues. Using reference TRBV30 and TRBJ2-5 for the parts outside the CDR3, the full variable domain is SQTIHQWPATLVQPVGSPLSLECTVEGTSNPNLYWYRQAAGRGLQLLFYSVGIGQISSEVPQNLSASRPQDRQFILSSKKLLLSDSGFYLCASVERETQYFGPGTRLLVL.

V and J are TRBV21-1 and TRBJ2-3; the DNA was not compared with TRBD2, the D call given in the table. TRBV21-1 is labeled a pseudogene. This CDR3 has 20 residues. The CDR3 loop reads CASSKGGPSGSTIGTDTQYF. CDR3 bases: TGTGCCAGCAGCAAAGGAGGGCCTAGCGGATCCACCATAGGCACAGATACGCAGTATTTT.

The CDR3 DNA follows: TGTGCCAGCAGAAGACAGGGCAATCAGCCCCAGCATTTT. Protein: CASRRQGNQPQHF. The V and J genes are TRBV6-2 or TRBV6-3 and TRBJ1-5; perhaps TRBD1 as D (6 bases). Germline V gene data show CDR1 as MNHEY and CDR2 as SVGEGT. Trimming removed 6 bases at V and 2 bases at J, with 8 bases between. The length of the CDR3 is 13 residues.

The J gene is TRBJ1-6, the V gene TRBV7-2; D is perhaps TRBD1 (6 bases). V was cut by 5 bases and J by 10 bases, with 18 bases left in between. The germline CDR1 and CDR2 sequences are SGHTA and FQGNSA. The CDR3 length is 15 residues. CDR3 DNA sequence: TGTGCCAGCAGCCCAAGGCCACCGGGGGGCTCACCCCTCCACTTT. Amino acids: CASSPRPPGGSPLHF.

The V call is TRBV3-1, the J call TRBJ2-5; D remains unclear. Germline V gene lookup returns CDR1 LGHDT and CDR2 YNNKEL (reference sequence). The CDR3 runs to 15 residues. Trimming shortened V by 1 base and J by 4 bases, and 13 bases separated the two germline ends. As DNA, the CDR3 is TGTGCCAGCAGCCAAGGGGCAGCCCTGGGAGAGACCCAGTACTTC. Protein sequence: CASSQGAALGETQYF.

J is TRBJ2-7 and V is TRBV18; D possibly corresponds to TRBD2 (5 bases). The CDR3 runs to 13 residues. Germline values: CDR1 KGHSH, CDR2 LQKENI. V was pared by 5 bases and J by 2 bases, with 10 bases between. The CDR3: CASSASLTYEQYF. Here the CDR3 DNA reads TGTGCCAGCTCAGCTAGCCTAACCTACGAGCAGTACTTC. The entire variable domain, with the rest obtained from reference TRBV18 and TRBJ2-7, is as follows: NAGVMQNPRHLVRRRGQEARLRCSPMKGHSHVYWYRQLPEEGLKFMVYLQKENIIDESGMPKERFSAEFPKEGPSILRIQQVVRGDSAAYFCASSASLTYEQYFGPGTRLTVT.

The chain combines TRBV29-1 with TRBJ2-7; 9 bases align to TRBD1. Trimming cost V 6 bases and J 2 bases; bases outside gene matches: 8. CDR1 is SQVTM, CDR2 ANQGSEA, per germline. The CDR3 totals 14 residues. CDR3 in DNA: TGCAGCGTCCTTACAGGGGGCGCGGCCTACGAGCAGTACTTC. This gives the protein CSVLTGGAAYEQYF.

The V and J genes are TRBV6-6 and TRBJ1-2; D is undetermined. The CDR3 totals 13 residues. V dropped 8 bases and J dropped 3 bases, with 13 bases sitting between them. Germline lookup yields CDR1 MNHNY and CDR2 SVGAGI (reference sequence). The DNA of the CDR3 is TGTGCCAGCCTATTACCCGGAGACTATGGCTACACCTTC. Its protein product is CASLLPGDYGYTF.